These 4 T cell receptor beta chains share one sample of origin, sequenced in a study of technical replicates of blood from a handful of donors. Measured with immunoSEQ multiplex PCR; TCRdb has only the in-frame clones, and not every one. The table has some 64,000 clones, roughly 92% seen once. What was sequenced was PBMCs. The receptors here all came from a human donor in good health. Some clones in this sample may be carry-over from other donors' samples.

The J gene is TRBJ2-7, the V gene TRBV16; no definite D call. Germline assignment: CDR1 KGHSY and CDR2 FQNENV. The CDR3 runs 14 residues. Trimming shortened V by 3 bases and J by 3 bases, and 12 bases separated the two germline ends. The DNA for the CDR3 is TGTGCCAGCAGCCATCTAGATTCGCTCTACGAGCAGTACTTC. This gives the protein CASSHLDSLYEQYF.

The gene calls are TRBV7-9 and TRBJ2-1, with 12 bases fitting TRBD2. With 4 bases clipped from V and 8 bases from J, the junction kept 6 bases outside the gene matches. The CDR3 is made up of 15 amino acids. From germline, CDR1 is SEHNR and CDR2 FQNEAQ (reference sequence). The CDR3 DNA reads TGTGCCAGCAGCTGGGCTAGCGGGGGGGCCGATGAGCAGTTCTTC. Translated: CASSWASGGADEQFF.

The rearrangement uses TRBV5-1 and TRBJ1-4; D unclear. Germline loops: CDR1 SGHRS, CDR2 YFSETQ. V gave up 4 bases and J gave up 1 base, with 8 bases separating them. This CDR3 spans 14 amino acids. Written as DNA, the CDR3 is TGCGCCAGCAGCCGGGGATTAACTAATGAAAAACTGTTTTTT. It codes for CASSRGLTNEKLFF.

This chain connects TRBV4-2 to TRBJ2-3; D is possibly TRBD2 (6 bases). The CDR3 runs to 19 residues. Germline CDR1 is LGHNA and CDR2 is YNFKEQ. V was pared by 3 bases and J by 4 bases, with 26 bases between. This chain's CDR3 is CASSHAILRRAAVADTQYF. The CDR3 DNA follows: TGTGCCAGCAGCCACGCTATTTTGCGGAGGGCCGCCGTGGCAGATACGCAGTATTTT.